The present T cell receptor beta chain was sequenced within a study of Ad26.COV2.S vaccination and SARS-CoV-2 variants. Study summary: Donor participated within the Ad26.COV2.S arm of the COV1001 trial.

Findings and limits, study-wide: Marked by substantial breadth, spike-specific CD8+ and CD4+ T cell responses were reportedly seen after vaccination.

A note on this clone: The target antigen is unknown.

Germline V lookup: CDR1 LGHNA, CDR2 YSLEER. There are 16 residues in the CDR3. V gave up 0 bases and J gave up 2 bases, with 13 bases separating them. Using immunoSEQ multiplex PCR, the repertoire was profiled, and TCRdb retains in-frame clones only, with some absent. The table shows hundreds of thousands of clones, with around 88% occurring only once. Treatment given: 19 received Ad26.COV2.S at low or high dose, single or two shots; a few received placebo; per-sample allocation not given. Sample collection was performed on day 63 after the first vaccine or placebo injection. The V call is TRBV4-3, the J call TRBJ1-2; D possibly corresponds to TRBD1 (5 bases). Sequencing used peripheral blood, obtained in a trial of Ad26.COV2.S vaccine versus placebo. This TCR was recovered from a person aged 18-60 years who received the Ad26.COV2.S COVID-19 vaccine or a placebo. This CDR3 is CASSQDRGRANYGYTF. The CDR3 DNA follows: TGCGCCAGCAGCCAAGATCGTGGCAGGGCCAACTATGGCTACACCTTC.